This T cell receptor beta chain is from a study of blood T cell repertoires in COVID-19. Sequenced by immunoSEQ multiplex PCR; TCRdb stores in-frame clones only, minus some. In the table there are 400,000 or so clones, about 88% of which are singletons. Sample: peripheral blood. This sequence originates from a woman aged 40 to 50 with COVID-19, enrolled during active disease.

The DNA for the CDR3 is TGTGCCAGCTCACCACCGCCGACTAGCGGGCCCCGTCTCGACGAGCAGTACTTC. Amino acid sequence: CASSPPPTSGPRLDEQYF. The chain links TRBV18 to TRBJ2-7; 10 bases fit TRBD2. Germline CDR1 KGHSH, CDR2 LQKENI. The CDR3 runs 18 residues. V dropped 0 bases and J dropped 5; count of bases not matched to a gene: 13. Supplemented by reference TRBV18 and TRBJ2-7, the full variable domain reads NAGVMQNPRHLVRRRGQEARLRCSPMKGHSHVYWYRQLPEEGLKFMVYLQKENIIDESGMPKERFSAEFPKEGPSILRIQQVVRGDSAAYFCASSPPPTSGPRLDEQYFGPGTRLTVT.